Only one count was recorded for the clone carrying this T cell receptor beta chain. Its antigen remains unidentified. This sample is part of a study of OX40 agonist ivuxolimab in advanced cancers. About the study: Clinicians treated patients with ivuxolimab, an agonistic anti-OX40 (CD134) antibody. General observations from the study: More expanded clones were seen, on average, in CD8+ T cells than in CD4+.

Trimming shortened V by 0 bases and J by 0 bases, and 19 bases separated the two germline ends. The CDR3 is 19 residues long. Germline lookup yields CDR1 SGDLS and CDR2 YYNGEE. Prior autoimmune disease or systemic immunosuppression barred patients. The data were produced by immunoSEQ multiplex PCR, yet TCRdb's version contains in-frame clones alone and is incomplete. The sample carries tens of thousands of clones, less than 90% recorded once. J is TRBJ2-4 and V is TRBV9; D unclear. The clonotype originates from an adult with an advanced solid tumor such as melanoma, head and neck, liver or kidney cancer. Source: CD4+ or CD8+ T cells sorted from blood, taken in a trial of the OX40 agonist ivuxolimab. CDR3 sequence: CASSVDPLGDALAKNIQYF. CDR3 sequence (DNA): TGTGCCAGCAGCGTAGACCCCTTGGGCGACGCCCTAGCCAAAAACATTCAGTACTTC.